These 4 T cell receptor beta chains originate from one sample sequenced in a study of blood T cells in healthy people across ages. Primers used in a second PCR of about 6 to 11 cycles were a sample-barcoded 5' primer and a J-beta primer mix. A single record per CDR3 protein comes from TCRdb applying MiXCR to the 5' RACE reads. The data show 700,000 to 900,000 distinct CDR3 sequences, approximately 55% seen once. Sequenced material: blood. The receptors derive from a man older than 75 in good health.

This clonotype has more than one count but fewer than ten. This chain uses TRBV3-1 with TRBJ2-1; 7 positions agree with TRBD2. Looked up from germline, CDR1 is LGHDT and CDR2 is YNNKEL (reference sequence). This CDR3 is 15 amino acids long. Losses at the gene ends were 0 bases for V and 1 base for J; bases not matched to a gene: 0. CDR3 DNA: TGTGCCAGCAGCCAAGAGCGGGGGTCCTACAATGAGCAGTTCTTC. The encoded protein is CASSQERGSYNEQFF.

This clonotype was recorded a few times. The V and J genes are TRBV2 and TRBJ2-1, with D maybe TRBD2 (5 bases). In germline, CDR1 is SNHLY, CDR2 FYNNEI. This CDR3 region has 13 residues. V was cut by 4 bases and J by 3 bases, with 7 bases left in between. The CDR3 DNA follows: TGTGCCAGCAGTGGAGACTACTACAATGAGCAGTTCTTC. Its protein is CASSGDYYNEQFF.

This clonotype appeared a few times. The chain combines TRBV29-1 with TRBJ2-3; TRBD1 agrees at 10 bases. The CDR3 totals 13 residues. The J segment lost 14 bases and the V segment lost 7 bases, leaving 15 bases of the junction unmatched. In germline, CDR1 is SQVTM, CDR2 ANQGSEA. The CDR3 is CSARQGAPPYAYF. In nucleotides, the CDR3 is TGCAGCGCCCGACAGGGGGCTCCTCCATACGCGTATTTT.

The chain joins TRBV18 to TRBJ2-7; D not resolved. Germline lookup yields CDR1 KGHSH and CDR2 LQKENI. The CDR3 sequence is 13 residues long. V was clipped by 6 bases and J by 9 bases, with 18 bases between them. CDR3 amino acids: CASSSDLSHVQYF. The CDR3 DNA is TGTGCCAGCTCCTCGGACCTGTCCCACGTGCAGTACTTC.